This TCR beta chain was captured in a study of T cell responses to AZD1222 COVID-19 vaccine. Assay used: immunoSEQ multiplex PCR; TCRdb lists only in-frame clones, some missing. The profile shows about 130,000 clones, 80% to 90% of them singletons. V shed 3 bases and J 11 bases; nucleotides not matched to a gene: 11. The CDR3 totals 15 residues. CDR1 and CDR2 from the germline V gene are MGHRA and YSYEKL. General observations from the study: The number of AZD1222 recipients seropositive at baseline was only 5 to 7. After the peak T cell response, and only then, were repertoires sampled.

As for this clone: What it binds is unknown.

The J gene is TRBJ1-1, the V gene TRBV4-1; 11 positions agree with TRBD1. This clonotype was obtained from an adult in good health. Sequenced material: peripheral blood, taken on day 0 of AZD1222 vaccination. The CDR3 loop is CASSHPGQGVKGAFF. The DNA for the CDR3 is TGCGCCAGCAGCCATCCGGGACAGGGGGTTAAAGGGGCTTTCTTT.